These 21 T cell receptor beta chains originate from one sample sequenced in a study of identical twins. TCRdb processed the 5' RACE reads anew with MiXCR; each CDR3 protein has one entry. The table has approximately 190,000 distinct CDR3 sequences, 15% seen once. The data were also submitted as part of a second study, on T cells expressing NK-cell markers.

The sample comprised CD8+ T cells sorted from blood. The origin of the receptors is a woman between 18 and 29 years old in good health.

The chain has TRBV25-1 and TRBJ2-5, with 10 bases identical to TRBD2. V dropped 10 bases and J dropped 2; count of bases not matched to a gene: 10. CDR3 length equals 15 residues. The germline CDR1 and CDR2 sequences are MGHDK and SYGVNS. This CDR3 reads CATTASGGPQETQYF. The CDR3 nucleotides are TGTGCCACTACGGCTAGCGGGGGACCGCAAGAGACCCAGTACTTC.

Only a few counts were recorded for this clonotype. The chain recombines TRBV30 with TRBJ1-2; D is ambiguous. The CDR3 covers 13 residues. The V gene lost 1 base and the J gene lost 6 bases, with 12 bases spanning the gap. Germline CDR1 GTSNPN, CDR2 SVGIG (reference sequence). The CDR3: CAWSALTGDGYTF. The DNA for the CDR3 is TGTGCCTGGAGTGCCTTAACCGGGGATGGCTACACCTTC.

The chain couples TRBV7-9 to TRBJ2-1; 9 nucleotides line up with TRBD2. This CDR3 comprises 15 residues. The trim removed 3 bases at V and 8 bases at J, leaving 8 bases unmatched. Germline V gene sequence: CDR1 SEHNR, CDR2 FQNEAQ (reference sequence). CDR3 in DNA: TGTGCCAGCAGCTTGATGCGGGGGGGCCTTTATGAGCAGTTCTTC. The encoded protein is CASSLMRGGLYEQFF.

This clonotype has ten or more counts. This sequence joins TRBV3-1 and TRBJ2-7, with 8 bases lining up with TRBD1. V shed 1 base and J 3 bases; nucleotides not matched to a gene: 8. Germline lookup yields CDR1 LGHDT and CDR2 YNNKEL (reference sequence). The CDR3 extends over 16 amino acids. Written as DNA, the CDR3 is TGTGCCAGCAGCCAAGTGGGGCAGGGGGCCAACTACGAGCAGTACTTC. It yields the protein CASSQVGQGANYEQYF.

This chain links TRBV4-3 with TRBJ2-6; D is uncertain. Per germline, CDR1 LGHNA and CDR2 YSLEER. Trimming cost V 0 bases and J 3 bases, with 15 bases left between them. CDR3 size: 18 residues. The CDR3 DNA is TGCGCCAGCAGCCAAGACCCCCAGAGAGTCGGTGGGGCCAACGTCCTGACTTTC. Protein product: CASSQDPQRVGGANVLTF.

V is TRBV6-6 and J is TRBJ2-1; TRBD2 matches 8 bases. V gave up 10 bases and J gave up 3 bases; unmatched junction bases: 2. Looked up from germline, CDR1 is MNHNY and CDR2 is SVGAGI (reference sequence). The CDR3 length is 12 residues. The CDR3 is CATTSDYNEQFF. DNA for the CDR3: TGTGCCACGACTAGCGACTACAATGAGCAGTTCTTC.

This clonotype was found a few times. The chain combines TRBV6-1 with TRBJ2-1; tentative D call: TRBD2 (5 bases). The V gene lost 1 base and the J gene lost 5 bases, with 15 bases spanning the gap. This CDR3 contains 16 residues. CDR1 is MNHNS and CDR2 is SASEGT in the germline V gene. The CDR3 nucleotides read TGTGCCAGCAGTGAAGGGACCCAATTCGGGGACAATGAGCAGTTCTTC. Protein: CASSEGTQFGDNEQFF.

This clonotype has just a few counts. CDR3 nucleotides: TGTGCCAGCAGTCCCGCTACAGGGGTGTCCTACGAGCAGTACTTC. It is translated as CASSPATGVSYEQYF. This chain uses TRBV13 with TRBJ2-7; 7 bases fit TRBD1. There are 15 residues in the CDR3. The V and J ends lost 6 bases and 1 base, in that order; junction bases with no gene match: 9. Germline CDR1 reads PRHDT; CDR2 reads FYEKMQ (reference sequence).

This chain links TRBV12-3 or TRBV12-4 with TRBJ2-1; 8 bases are a match to TRBD1. V lost 7 bases and J lost 5; bases outside the gene matches: 7. The CDR3 length is 14 residues. This chain's CDR3 is CASTQGASHNEQFF. CDR3 coding DNA: TGTGCCAGCACCCAGGGGGCGTCCCACAATGAGCAGTTCTTC.

The CDR3 sequence: CASSFAPTAEAFF. CDR3 DNA: TGTGCCAGCAGCTTCGCCCCGACGGCCGAAGCTTTCTTT. J is TRBJ1-1 and V is TRBV7-9; no clear D. Deletions cut 3 bases from V and 8 bases from J, with 13 bases between. Germline V gene data show CDR1 as SEHNR and CDR2 as FQNEAQ (reference sequence). The CDR3 is made up of 13 amino acids.

This clonotype was seen a handful of times. The chain employs TRBV5-1 and TRBJ2-7; D remains unclear. The CDR3 runs 12 residues. Germline loops: CDR1 SGHRS, CDR2 YFSETQ. V was cut by 1 base and J by 2 bases, with 4 bases left in between. CDR3 in amino acids: CASSLRAYEQYF. CDR3 bases: TGCGCCAGCAGCTTGAGGGCCTACGAGCAGTACTTC.

This chain connects TRBV27 to TRBJ2-5; unclear D gene. The germline CDR1 and CDR2 sequences are MNHEY and SMNVEV (reference sequence). The CDR3 is made up of 12 amino acids. Trimming cost V 7 bases and J 0 bases, with 6 bases left between them. The CDR3 nucleotides are TGTGCCAGCAAAAACTACCAAGAGACCCAGTACTTC. Its translation is CASKNYQETQYF.

This clonotype was picked up many times. The chain has TRBV7-9 and TRBJ1-2, with D maybe TRBD1 (6 bases). CDR1 is SEHNR, CDR2 FQNEAQ, per germline (reference sequence). This CDR3 has 16 residues. The V end was cut by 4 bases, the J end by 1 base, with 16 bases between. The CDR3 coding sequence is TGTGCCAGCAGCTCCCGGGACAACGGTCTTAACTATGGCTACACCTTC. This translates into CASSSRDNGLNYGYTF.

The chain joins TRBV15 to TRBJ2-2; 7 positions match TRBD2. The length of the CDR3 is 16 residues. Germline trimming cut 0 bases from V and 4 bases from J; bases unmatched to any gene: 5. The germline V gene encodes CDR1 LNHNV and CDR2 YYDKDF (reference sequence). The CDR3 nucleotides read TGTGCCACCAGCAGAGATTTTGCTAGCGGCACCGGGGAGCTGTTTTTT. Translating it yields CATSRDFASGTGELFF.

This clonotype was seen a handful of times. This rearrangement joins TRBV12-3 or TRBV12-4 to TRBJ2-1, with a tentative D call TRBD2 (6 bases). This CDR3 has 15 amino acids. V dropped 7 bases and J dropped 8 bases, with 21 bases sitting between them. The CDR3 DNA follows: TGTGCCAGCATCCTCTCGGGGGTGGGGTACTATGAGCAGTTCTTC. It encodes CASILSGVGYYEQFF.

This clonotype was seen a few times. The rearrangement uses TRBV6-1 and TRBJ1-4; D perhaps matches TRBD1 (5 bases). Germline-derived CDR1 and CDR2 are MNHNS and SASEGT. Trimming removed 6 bases at V and 4 bases at J, with 15 bases between. The CDR3 is 15 amino acids. The CDR3 loop is CASSRRVPDNEKLFF. The CDR3 bases are TGTGCCAGCAGCCGCAGGGTTCCGGATAATGAAAAACTGTTTTTT.

The chain recombines TRBV7-2 with TRBJ2-1; D is uncertain. Trimming pared 4 bases from V and 4 bases from J, leaving 8 bases between. This CDR3 has 13 amino acids. Germline V gives CDR1 SGHTA, CDR2 FQGNSA. The CDR3 DNA reads TGTGCCAGCAGCTATGATGGATACAATGAGCAGTTCTTC. Its protein product is CASSYDGYNEQFF.

This chain links TRBV7-3 with TRBJ2-3, with D perhaps matching TRBD2 (5 bases). Trimming took 2 bases from V and 3 from J, leaving 12 bases between them. The CDR3 is 15 residues long. CDR1 is SGHTA and CDR2 is FQGTGA in the germline V gene. The CDR3 protein is CASSLVTSGTDTQYF. For the CDR3, the DNA is TGTGCCAGCAGCTTAGTCACGTCGGGGACAGATACGCAGTATTTT.

In its sample, this clonotype was seen a few times. The chain links TRBV10-3 to TRBJ2-2, with D uncertain. CDR1 ENHRY and CDR2 SYGVKD come from the germline V gene. The CDR3 is made up of 12 amino acids. Trimming stripped 2 bases from V and 2 bases from J, with 0 bases between. The CDR3: CAISENTGELFF. In DNA form, the CDR3 reads TGTGCCATCAGTGAGAACACCGGGGAGCTGTTTTTT.

J is TRBJ2-6 and V is TRBV2; D is undetermined. This CDR3 is built from 17 residues. Germline V gives CDR1 SNHLY, CDR2 FYNNEI. V lost 6 bases, J lost 0 bases, and 15 bases lay in between. The CDR3 DNA follows: TGTGCCAGCAGGACCTGGAACCCCGGCTCTGGGGCCAACGTCCTGACTTTC. Translating it yields CASRTWNPGSGANVLTF. The full variable domain, rest sourced from reference TRBV2 and TRBJ2-6, is EPEVTQTPSHQVTQMGQEVILRCVPISNHLYFYWYRQILGQKVEFLVSFYNNEISEKSEIFDDQFSVERPDGSNFTLKIRSTKLEDSAMYFCASRTWNPGSGANVLTFGAGSRLTVL.

In its sample, this clonotype was seen a few times. V and J are TRBV29-1 and TRBJ1-1; tentative D call: TRBD1 (6 bases). The CDR3 runs 13 residues. In germline, CDR1 is SQVTM, CDR2 ANQGSEA. The V gene lost 3 bases and the J gene lost 0 bases, with 8 bases spanning the gap. The CDR3 DNA reads as TGCAGCGTTGAGGGACAATTGAACACTGAAGCTTTCTTT. It translates to CSVEGQLNTEAFF.